The 11 T cell receptor beta chains listed next were all sequenced from one sample in a study of cytomegalovirus exposure and HLA in healthy donors. PCR was performed using 60 Vbeta and 13 Jbeta primers. Here immunoSEQ multiplex PCR was the method, and the copy in TCRdb shows in-frame clones only, minus some. The sample consists of roughly 99,000 clones, around 72% of them appearing once. The sample consisted of PBMCs. The receptors were sampled from a woman aged 40 to 55 in good health and CMV-seropositive.

As concerns this clone: Germline is not matched at one junction end, which may reflect a read error. The J gene is TRBJ2-7, the V gene TRBV2, with 9 bases fitting TRBD1. Looked up from germline, CDR1 is SNHLY and CDR2 is FYNNEI. This CDR3 spans 12 amino acids. The CDR3 here is CASSALRDRASF. CDR3 DNA sequence: TGTGCCAGCAGTGCCCTCCGGGACAGGGCCAGTTTC.

The chain recombines TRBV25-1 with TRBJ2-2; 8 bases map to TRBD2. There are 18 residues in the CDR3. J lost 4 bases, V lost 3 bases, and 13 bases had no gene match. Germline loops: CDR1 MGHDK, CDR2 SYGVNS. The CDR3 region is CASSDSLGSGGVTGELFF. In nucleotides, the CDR3 is TGTGCCAGCAGTGATTCCCTGGGTTCGGGGGGGGTCACCGGGGAGCTGTTTTTT. The variable domain in full, with the rest retrieved from reference TRBV25-1 and TRBJ2-2, is EADIYQTPRYLVIGTGKKITLECSQTMGHDKMYWYQQDPGMELHLIHYSYGVNSTEKGDLSSESTVSRIRTEHFPLTLESARPSHTSQYLCASSDSLGSGGVTGELFFGEGSRLTVL.

The V and J genes are TRBV5-1 and TRBJ2-2; the match to TRBD1 covers 8 bases. J lost 5 bases, V lost 4 bases, and 7 bases had no gene match. Germline V gene data show CDR1 as SGHRS and CDR2 as YFSETQ. This CDR3 has 15 amino acids. The chain's CDR3 is CASSLHRTGTGELFF. The CDR3 coding sequence is TGCGCCAGCAGCCTGCATAGGACAGGGACCGGGGAGCTGTTTTTT.

The chain employs TRBV2 and TRBJ2-7; TRBD1 matches 7 bases. Germline lookup yields CDR1 SNHLY and CDR2 FYNNEI. The CDR3 loop spans 13 amino acids. Trimming cost V 8 bases and J 4 bases; bases outside gene matches: 8. Here the CDR3 DNA reads TGTGCCAGCGGACGGGACAGAAGTTACGAGCAGTACTTC. Translated: CASGRDRSYEQYF.

The chain recombines TRBV7-2 with TRBJ1-2; 9 bases map to TRBD1. V gave up 6 bases and J gave up 8 bases; unmatched junction bases: 4. CDR1 is SGHTA, CDR2 FQGNSA, per germline. CDR3 length: 12 amino acids. The CDR3 sequence is CASSTGGRGYTF. The DNA of the CDR3 is TGTGCCAGCAGTACAGGGGGCCGGGGCTACACCTTC.

The J gene is TRBJ1-6, the V gene TRBV7-8; 8 nucleotides match TRBD1. The CDR3 is 15 amino acids. V lost 5 bases, J lost 10 bases, and 10 bases stayed unmatched. CDR1 and CDR2 (germline): SGHVS, FQNEAQ. CDR3 residues: CASSPRTGFGSPLHF. Written as DNA, the CDR3 is TGTGCCAGCAGCCCCCGGACAGGGTTTGGCTCACCCCTCCACTTT.

The V call is TRBV7-2, the J call TRBJ1-4; 7 bases align to TRBD1. This CDR3 comprises 12 residues. Per the germline V gene, CDR1 is SGHTA and CDR2 is FQGNSA. The junction had 6 bases not matched to a gene; V was cut back by 6 bases and J by 11 bases. The CDR3 DNA reads TGTGCCAGCAGTGCAGACAGGGCCAAACTGTTTTTT. This encodes CASSADRAKLFF.

This clone appeared a few times. The chain carries TRBV19 and TRBJ1-1, with a weak D call TRBD1 (6 bases). The CDR3 runs 13 residues. V gave up 8 bases and J gave up 5 bases, with 15 bases separating them. Germline-derived CDR1 and CDR2 are LNHDA and SQIVND (reference sequence). In DNA form, the CDR3 reads TGTGCCAGTCGGGGGGCGGGAAGAACTGAAGCTTTCTTT. Translating gives CASRGAGRTEAFF.

The chain employs TRBV2 and TRBJ2-5, with D perhaps TRBD1 (6 bases). CDR3 size: 13 residues. The germline gives CDR1 SNHLY, CDR2 FYNNEI. V was clipped by 2 bases and J by 5 bases, with 9 bases between them. The CDR3 protein is CASSETGRETQYF. As DNA, the CDR3 is TGTGCCAGCAGTGAAACAGGGCGGGAGACCCAGTACTTC.

J is TRBJ2-2 and V is TRBV25-1; 7 nucleotides agree with TRBD2. The germline V gene encodes CDR1 MGHDK and CDR2 SYGVNS. This CDR3 is 17 amino acids long. Trimming took 6 bases from V and 0 from J; bases not matched to a gene: 10. CDR3 in amino acids: CASSPLVGRANTGELFF. Here the CDR3 DNA reads TGTGCCAGCAGCCCCCTCGTGGGGAGGGCGAACACCGGGGAGCTGTTTTTT. Using reference TRBV25-1 and TRBJ2-2 for the parts outside the CDR3, the full variable domain is EADIYQTPRYLVIGTGKKITLECSQTMGHDKMYWYQQDPGMELHLIHYSYGVNSTEKGDLSSESTVSRIRTEHFPLTLESARPSHTSQYLCASSPLVGRANTGELFFGEGSRLTVL.

V usage is TRBV5-1 and J usage is TRBJ1-1; TRBD1 might be the D (6 bases). The V gene lost 1 base and the J gene lost 4 bases, with 14 bases spanning the gap. Germline V CDR1 and CDR2: SGHRS, YFSETQ. The CDR3 is made up of 15 amino acids. The DNA of the CDR3 is TGCGCCAGCAGCTTGAGGGGGGGTGGAAGCACTGAAGCTTTCTTT. Amino acids: CASSLRGGGSTEAFF. Complete variable domain (other parts from reference TRBV5-1 and TRBJ1-1): KAGVTQTPRYLIKTRGQQVTLSCSPISGHRSVSWYQQTPGQGLQFLFEYFSETQRNKGNFPGRFSGRQFSNSRSEMNVSTLELGDSALYLCASSLRGGGSTEAFFGQGTRLTVV.